Following are 27 T cell receptor beta chains from one sample sequenced in a study of blood T cell repertoires in COVID-19. The protocol was immunoSEQ multiplex PCR, while the TCRdb copy is restricted to in-frame clones and leaves out a portion. The repertoire holds some 160,000 clones, about 87% seen once, with under 3% in the top ten. The sequenced sample consisted of peripheral blood. These TCRs come from an elderly woman with COVID-19, enrolled during active disease.

This rearrangement joins TRBV3-1 (or the pseudogene TRBV3-2) to TRBJ2-2; 10 bases map to TRBD1. The CDR3 has 17 amino acids. Unmatched junction bases numbered 8, after V lost 2 bases and J lost 5 bases. The germline CDR1 and CDR2 sequences are LGHDT and YNNKEL (reference sequence). CDR3 residues: CASSQSDRGLSTGELFF. DNA for the CDR3: TGTGCCAGCAGCCAATCCGACAGGGGGCTATCGACCGGGGAGCTGTTTTTT.

Concerning this clone: Distinct nucleotide sequences in the sample also encode this CDR3. The chain recombines TRBV7-7 with TRBJ1-1; D gene unclear. The CDR3 is 13 residues long. CDR1 and CDR2 from the germline V gene are SSHAT and FNYEAQ (reference sequence). Trimming shortened V by 3 bases and J by 1 base, and 6 bases separated the two germline ends. As DNA, the CDR3 is TGTGCCAGCAGCTTGAGAGAGAACACTGAAGCTTTCTTT. It specifies CASSLRENTEAFF.

This clone was seen once. The V and J genes are TRBV6-6 and TRBJ1-1; 7 positions match TRBD1. Germline V gives CDR1 MNHNY, CDR2 SVGAGI (reference sequence). The CDR3 contains 12 residues. J lost 5 bases, V lost 11 bases, and 8 bases had no gene match. CDR3 sequence (DNA): TGTGCCTCCAGGGGGATGGTAACTGAAGCTTTCTTT. It is translated as CASRGMVTEAFF.

This clone was seen only a few times. The CDR3 bases are TGTGCCAGCAGCGTCGGAGGGCCTACGGGGGCCAACGTCCTGACTTTC. This codes for CASSVGGPTGANVLTF. The J gene is TRBJ2-6, the V gene TRBV5-4, with D tentatively TRBD2 (6 bases). Trimming took 4 bases from V and 4 from J, leaving 15 bases between them. Germline loops: CDR1 SGHNT, CDR2 YYREEE (reference sequence). This CDR3 is built from 16 residues.

The count of this clone is one. The gene calls are TRBV12-2 and TRBJ1-3; the listed D gene, TRBD1, was not tested against the DNA. TRBV12-2 is listed as a pseudogene. This CDR3 comprises 16 residues. Written as DNA, the CDR3 is TGTGCAAGTCACCATACAGGGGGCCTCTCTGGAAACACCATATATTTT. It codes for CASHHTGGLSGNTIYF.

The J gene is TRBJ2-7, the V gene TRBV28; 7 bases are a match to TRBD1. In germline, CDR1 is MDHEN, CDR2 SYDVKM. The CDR3 is 14 residues long. The J segment lost 5 bases and the V segment lost 8 bases, leaving 12 bases of the junction unmatched. CDR3 protein: CASGHRGSSNEQYF. The CDR3 nucleotides are TGTGCCAGCGGACACAGGGGATCGTCGAACGAGCAGTACTTC.

The CDR3 reads CAISEFRPEGNEQFF. CDR3 nucleotides: TGTGCCATCAGTGAGTTTCGTCCGGAGGGCAATGAGCAGTTCTTC. The chain carries TRBV10-3 and TRBJ2-1; possibly TRBD2 for D (6 bases). The CDR3 runs to 15 residues. Germline CDR1 ENHRY, CDR2 SYGVKD. The ends were cut back, 1 base at V and 6 bases at J, with 13 bases in the middle.

In its sample, this clone was seen a few times. The rearrangement links TRBV24-1 to TRBJ2-3; the match to TRBD2 covers 9 bases. This CDR3 has 16 residues. J was trimmed by 4 bases and V by 4 bases; bases with no gene match: 8. Per germline, CDR1 KGHDR and CDR2 SFDVKD. The CDR3 region is CATSDVSGRSPDTQYF. CDR3 bases: TGTGCCACCAGTGACGTCAGCGGGAGGTCCCCAGATACGCAGTATTTT.

The chain couples TRBV29-1 to TRBJ2-2; D gene unclear. CDR1 is SQVTM and CDR2 is ANQGSEA in the germline V gene. V was trimmed by 7 bases and J by 1 base, leaving 13 bases between them. The CDR3 is 14 amino acids. CDR3 coding DNA: TGCAGCGCAATGAAAGCCCAGAACACCGGGGAGCTGTTTTTT. Translated, it gives CSAMKAQNTGELFF.

The chain uses TRBV6-2 or TRBV6-3 and TRBJ1-2, with D hard to call. CDR1 is MNHEY, CDR2 SVGEGT, per germline. This CDR3 region has 12 residues. Trimming took off 2 bases at V and 8 bases at J, with 9 bases between the two ends. CDR3 bases: TGTGCCAGCAGTTACCAGGATGGGGGCTACACCTTC. It is translated as CASSYQDGGYTF.

V is TRBV4-3 and J is TRBJ1-2; TRBD1 is a possible D gene (6 bases). In germline, CDR1 is LGHNA, CDR2 YSLEER. The ends were cut back, 3 bases at V and 7 bases at J, with 18 bases in the middle. The CDR3 extends over 15 amino acids. This chain's CDR3 is CASSHGDAGVSGYTF. The DNA of the CDR3 is TGCGCCAGCAGCCATGGCGACGCAGGGGTCTCTGGCTACACCTTC.

The chain is built from TRBV27 and TRBJ1-2; unclear D gene. V was pared by 1 base and J by 5 bases, with 8 bases between. The CDR3 runs to 13 residues. Germline V CDR1 and CDR2: MNHEY, SMNVEV (reference sequence). CDR3 nucleotides: TGTGCCAGCAGTTTATTAGCGGGGTATGGCTACACCTTC. Translated: CASSLLAGYGYTF.

The chain uses TRBV7-9 and TRBJ2-1, with D perhaps matching TRBD1 (5 bases). CDR1 and CDR2 from the germline V gene are SEHNR and FQNEAQ (reference sequence). Trimming removed 1 base from V and 7 bases from J, with 5 bases in between. This CDR3 is 12 amino acids long. The chain's CDR3 is CASSLEGNEQFF. As DNA, the CDR3 is TGTGCCAGCAGCTTAGAGGGGAATGAGCAGTTCTTC.

V is TRBV3-1 (or the pseudogene TRBV3-2) and J is TRBJ1-3; D remains unclear. Deletions cut 10 bases from V and 5 bases from J, with 18 bases between. CDR3 length: 14 amino acids. Germline-derived CDR1 and CDR2 are LGHDT and YNNKEL (reference sequence). CDR3 in amino acids: CATTTATSRNTIYF. The CDR3 DNA follows: TGTGCCACTACAACAGCCACCTCGAGAAACACCATATATTTT.

The V and J genes are TRBV19 and TRBJ1-5; the match to TRBD1 covers 8 bases. The CDR3 spans 15 residues. Germline loops: CDR1 LNHDA, CDR2 SQIVND (reference sequence). The V gene end was trimmed by 8 bases and the J gene end by 5 bases; junction bases not matched to a gene: 11. The chain's CDR3 is CASGTTGTGHQPQHF. The CDR3 DNA reads TGTGCCAGTGGGACGACCGGGACAGGCCATCAGCCCCAGCATTTT.

In DNA form, the CDR3 reads TGTGCCAGCAGACTAGCGGGAGAAGAGACCCAGTACTTC. Amino acid sequence: CASRLAGEETQYF. The chain carries TRBV6-5 and TRBJ2-5; 11 bases align to TRBD2. The CDR3 contains 13 residues. V was clipped by 6 bases and J by 3 bases; unmatched bases: 0. CDR1 and CDR2 (germline): MNHEY, SVGAGI.

The chain recombines TRBV5-8 with TRBJ1-2, with a possible D match to TRBD1 (5 bases). This CDR3 comprises 11 residues. Germline-derived CDR1 and CDR2 are SGHTS and YDEGEE. V lost 5 bases to trimming and J lost 5 bases, with 7 bases between them. The DNA of the CDR3 is TGTGCCAGCAGTGGGGGGTATGGCTACACCTTC. Translating it yields CASSGGYGYTF.

In DNA, the CDR3 is TGTGCCAGCAGCTCGGGCCTAGCGGCAGATACGCAGTATTTT. It is translated as CASSSGLAADTQYF. This sequence joins TRBV7-9 and TRBJ2-3; 7 nucleotides agree with TRBD2. Germline V gene data show CDR1 as SEHNR and CDR2 as FQNEAQ (reference sequence). This CDR3 comprises 14 residues. Trimming cost V 4 bases and J 4 bases; bases outside gene matches: 5.

This chain uses TRBV24-1 with TRBJ2-5; maybe TRBD2 (6 bases). This CDR3 comprises 12 residues. V gave up 4 bases and J gave up 5 bases, with 7 bases separating them. Germline-derived CDR1 and CDR2 are KGHDR and SFDVKD. The CDR3 loop is CATSDGGETQYF. The CDR3 DNA sequence: TGTGCCACCAGTGACGGAGGGGAGACCCAGTACTTC.

V is TRBV9 and J is TRBJ2-2, with a tentative D call TRBD2 (5 bases). Trimming pared 4 bases from V and 1 base from J, leaving 14 bases between. Germline V CDR1 and CDR2: SGDLS, YYNGEE. The CDR3 sequence is 16 residues long. CDR3 residues: CASSLRTGVNTGELFF. The DNA for the CDR3 is TGTGCCAGCAGCTTGCGGACTGGCGTGAACACCGGGGAGCTGTTTTTT.

This rearrangement joins TRBV7-6 to TRBJ2-3; 10 bases agree with TRBD2. The CDR3 extends over 17 amino acids. V lost 6 bases and J lost 2; bases outside the gene matches: 11. Per germline, CDR1 SGHVS and CDR2 FNYEAQ. CDR3 coding DNA: TGTGCCAGCAGTTCCATGCCGAGCGGGAGGGCCACAGATACGCAGTATTTT. Its protein product is CASSSMPSGRATDTQYF.

The chain has TRBV2 and TRBJ1-5; 8 positions agree with TRBD1. J was trimmed by 6 bases and V by 6 bases; bases with no gene match: 7. Germline CDR1 reads SNHLY; CDR2 reads FYNNEI. The CDR3 is 14 amino acids. In nucleotides, the CDR3 is TGTGCCAGCAGCCTAGGACAGGGCGGTCAGCCCCAGCATTTT. Translation gives CASSLGQGGQPQHF.

This chain joins TRBV7-2 and TRBJ1-2; no clear D gene. V lost 8 bases to trimming and J lost 1 base, with 14 bases between them. Germline V gives CDR1 SGHTA, CDR2 FQGNSA. This CDR3 comprises 14 residues. CDR3: CASLAPHNNYGYTF. DNA for the CDR3: TGTGCCAGCCTCGCCCCGCACAATAACTATGGCTACACCTTC.

This clone has just one count. The rearrangement uses TRBV27 and TRBJ1-5; D ambiguous. V was trimmed by 3 bases and J by 5 bases, leaving 17 bases between them. CDR3 length equals 16 residues. CDR1 is MNHEY, CDR2 SMNVEV, per germline (reference sequence). CDR3 sequence: CASSFISPGFDQPQHF. The DNA for the CDR3 is TGTGCCAGCAGTTTCATTAGTCCCGGGTTCGATCAGCCCCAGCATTTT.

The chain joins TRBV19 to TRBJ2-1; 13 positions agree with TRBD2. Losses at the gene ends were 1 base for V and 15 bases for J; bases not matched to a gene: 3. The germline gives CDR1 LNHDA, CDR2 SQIVND (reference sequence). The CDR3 has 13 amino acids. CDR3 amino acids: CASSIGTSGSLFF. The DNA of the CDR3 is TGTGCCAGTAGTATAGGGACTAGCGGGAGTCTGTTCTTC.

V gene TRBV28 combines with J gene TRBJ1-1; possibly TRBD1 for D (6 bases). CDR1 is MDHEN and CDR2 is SYDVKM in the germline V gene. V gave up 5 bases and J gave up 0 bases, with 13 bases separating them. The CDR3 loop spans 15 amino acids. The CDR3 bases are TGTGCCAGCAGTGGGGGGGCGGTGATGAACACTGAAGCTTTCTTT. Translated, it gives CASSGGAVMNTEAFF.

A remark on this clone: One end of the junction varies from germline; a read error may be responsible. This chain links TRBV7-7 with TRBJ2-5; TRBD2 aligns across 8 bases. CDR1 and CDR2 from the germline V gene are SSHAT and FNYEAQ (reference sequence). This CDR3 has 15 residues. This chain's CDR3 is CASSEAGGVEETQYF. Written as DNA, the CDR3 is TGTGCTAGCAGCGAAGCCGGGGGGGTGGAAGAGACCCAGTACTTC.